This T cell receptor beta chain was obtained from a study of T cell changes during pregnancy in multiple sclerosis. Assay used: immunoSEQ multiplex PCR; TCRdb lists only in-frame clones, some missing. The table records 90,000 to 95,000 clones, 94% of them present only once. The CDR3 runs to 12 residues. Germline V gene data show CDR1 as MNHNY and CDR2 as SVGAGI (reference sequence). The V gene end was trimmed by 10 bases and the J gene end by 4 bases; junction bases not matched to a gene: 3. Sample: peripheral blood, taken in the third trimester of pregnancy. The chain has TRBV6-6 and TRBJ2-7; 11 positions agree with TRBD1. The clonotype comes from a female donor with multiple sclerosis, enrolled in a pregnancy study. CDR3 sequence reads: CATGTGGYEQYF. CDR3 nucleotide sequence: TGTGCCACCGGGACAGGGGGATACGAGCAGTACTTC.